What follows are 6 T cell receptor beta chains derived from one specimen sequenced in a study of T cell responses to AZD1222 COVID-19 vaccine (dated by TCRdb to the early 2020s). The time point label, read with the paper, signifies: baseline before first vaccination. The label giving this sample's treatment or condition can be read as: meningococcal conjugate vaccine given as trial control. The library was built by means of the immunoSEQ multiplex PCR assay. TCRdb took over this immuneACCESS table, retaining in-frame rearrangements with V and J assigned. Such tables are incomplete; in checked studies, under half of the missing clones stem from an unresolved V gene, and the remainder is unexplained. The sample includes approximately 190,000 clones, with about 89% observed a single time. Of the sample, less than 3% falls within the top ten clones. The material was peripheral blood, obtained on day 0 of MenACWY control vaccination. The receptors come from an adult in good health.

The table lists this clone with a count of one. The rearrangement joins TRBV5-6 to TRBJ2-2, with 10 bases matching TRBD2. CDR1 is SGHDT, CDR2 YYEEEE, per germline. V shed 0 bases, J shed 8 bases, and the junction held 7 bases outside the gene matches. This CDR3 is 16 amino acids long. CDR3 bases: TGTGCCAGCAGCTTGGTTCCTAGCGGGAGCCCGGGGGAGCTGTTTTTT. Its translation is CASSLVPSGSPGELFF.

The chain recombines TRBV4-2 with TRBJ1-5; D gene uncertain. Trimming removed 3 bases at V and 3 bases at J, with 6 bases between. Germline loops: CDR1 LGHNA, CDR2 YNFKEQ. The CDR3 length is 13 residues. CDR3 loop: CASSHGDNQPQHF. DNA of the CDR3: TGTGCCAGCAGCCATGGGGACAATCAGCCCCAGCATTTT.

The J gene is TRBJ2-7, the V gene TRBV3-1 (or the pseudogene TRBV3-2), with 10 bases aligning to TRBD2. V trimming: 5 bases; J trimming: 4 bases; junction bases outside the gene matches: 2. CDR3 length: 13 residues. CDR1 LGHDT and CDR2 YNNKEL come from the germline V gene (reference sequence). Here the CDR3 DNA reads TGTGCCAGCAGCGCGACTAGCGGGTACGAGCAGTACTTC. Amino acid sequence: CASSATSGYEQYF.

The V and J genes are TRBV28 and TRBJ2-2; a weak D match, TRBD1 (5 bases). The CDR3 runs 12 residues. V was trimmed by 9 bases and J by 5 bases, leaving 10 bases between them. Germline CDR1 and CDR2: MDHEN and SYDVKM. CDR3 loop: CASSGSTGELFF. CDR3 bases: TGTGCCAGTTCAGGGTCTACCGGGGAGCTGTTTTTT.

The chain joins TRBV28 to TRBJ1-4, with unresolved D. Germline values: CDR1 MDHEN, CDR2 SYDVKM. This CDR3 region has 14 residues. Trimming stripped 8 bases from V and 3 bases from J, with 13 bases between. The CDR3 spells CASRLGLPNEKLFF. Written as DNA, the CDR3 is TGTGCCAGCCGCCTAGGACTGCCTAATGAAAAACTGTTTTTT.

This chain uses TRBV4-2 with TRBJ2-7; 11 nucleotides match TRBD2. The J segment lost 5 bases and the V segment lost 3 bases, leaving 15 bases of the junction unmatched. CDR1 and CDR2 from the germline V gene are LGHNA and YNFKEQ. The length of the CDR3 is 18 residues. CDR3 in amino acids: CASSHPGSGGAEGHEQYF. The CDR3, as DNA: TGTGCCAGCAGCCACCCTGGTAGCGGGGGGGCTGAGGGCCACGAGCAGTACTTC.